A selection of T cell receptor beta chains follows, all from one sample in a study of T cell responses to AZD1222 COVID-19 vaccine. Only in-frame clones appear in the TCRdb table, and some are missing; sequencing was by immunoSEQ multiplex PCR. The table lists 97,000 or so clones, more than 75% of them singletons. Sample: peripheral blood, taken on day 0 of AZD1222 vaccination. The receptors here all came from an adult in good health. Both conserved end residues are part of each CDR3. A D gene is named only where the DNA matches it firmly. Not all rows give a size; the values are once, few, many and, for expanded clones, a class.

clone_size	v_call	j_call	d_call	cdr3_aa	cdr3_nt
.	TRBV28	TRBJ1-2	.	CASGREGGYTF	TGTGCCAGCGGAAGAGAGGGTGGCTACACCTTC
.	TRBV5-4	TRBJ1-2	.	CASSSPGGSPYGYTF	TGTGCCAGCAGCTCACCGGGTGGGTCCCCTTATGGCTACACCTTC
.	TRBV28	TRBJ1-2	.	CASSFLRYGYTF	TGTGCCAGCAGTTTTTTAAGATATGGCTACACCTTC
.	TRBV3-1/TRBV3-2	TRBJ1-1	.	CASSPGQLLNTEAFF	TGTGCCAGCAGCCCAGGACAGCTTCTGAACACTGAAGCTTTCTTT
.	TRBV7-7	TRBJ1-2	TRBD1	CASSSATLRGRPDGYTF	TGTGCTAGCAGCTCGGCAACCCTCAGGGGGCGCCCGGATGGCTACACCTTC
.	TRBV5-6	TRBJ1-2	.	CASSSGGGYTF	TGTGCCAGCAGCTCGGGGGGTGGCTACACCTTC
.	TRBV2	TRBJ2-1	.	CASSDGTGAGNEQFF	TGTGCCAGCAGTGACGGGACCGGGGCTGGGAATGAGCAGTTCTTC
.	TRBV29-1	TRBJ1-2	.	CSVEIFGRDYGYTF	TGCAGCGTTGAAATCTTTGGAAGGGACTATGGCTACACCTTC
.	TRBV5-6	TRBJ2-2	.	CASSLGTSITGELFF	TGTGCCAGCAGCTTGGGCACATCGATCACCGGGGAGCTGTTTTTT
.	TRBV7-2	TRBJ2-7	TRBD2	CASSLRFSGRTFYEQYF	TGTGCCAGCAGCTTAAGGTTTAGCGGGAGGACCTTCTACGAGCAGTACTTC
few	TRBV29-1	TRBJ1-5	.	CSVVGGGGQPQHF	TGCAGCGTTGTAGGGGGGGGCGGTCAGCCCCAGCATTTT
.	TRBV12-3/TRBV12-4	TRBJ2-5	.	CASSIKETQYF	TGTGCCAGCAGTATAAAAGAGACCCAGTACTTC
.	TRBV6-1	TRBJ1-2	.	CASSEAEVPF	TGTGCCAGCAGTGAAGCGGAGGTACCCTTC
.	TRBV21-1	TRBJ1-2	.	CASSHRVCSYGYTF	TGTGCCAGCAGCCACAGGGTCTGTAGCTATGGCTACACCTTC
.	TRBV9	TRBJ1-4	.	CASSISSGSNEKLFF	TGTGCCAGCAGCATCTCATCAGGGTCTAATGAAAAACTGTTTTTT
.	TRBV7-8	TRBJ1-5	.	CASSPIGGDGNQPQHF	TGTGCCAGCAGCCCGATAGGGGGAGATGGCAATCAGCCCCAGCATTTT
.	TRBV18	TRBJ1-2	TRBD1	CASSHSGTDYNYGYTF	TGTGCCAGCTCTCACTCCGGGACAGATTATAACTATGGCTACACCTTC
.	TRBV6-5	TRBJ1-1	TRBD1	CASRRQGDTEAFF	TGTGCCAGCAGGAGACAGGGGGACACTGAAGCTTTCTTT
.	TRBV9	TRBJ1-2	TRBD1	CASTRQGNYGYTF	TGTGCCAGCACCCGACAGGGGAACTATGGCTACACCTTC
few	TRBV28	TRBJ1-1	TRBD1	CASSPLPGQRAFF	TGTGCCAGCAGTCCACTCCCGGGACAGAGAGCTTTCTTT
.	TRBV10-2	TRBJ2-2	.	CASSEGGNTGELFF	TGCGCCAGCAGTGAGGGAGGGAACACCGGGGAGCTGTTTTTT
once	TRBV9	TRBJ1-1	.	CASSVFGDTEAFF	TGTGCCAGCAGCGTCTTCGGGGACACTGAAGCTTTCTTT
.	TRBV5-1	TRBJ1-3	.	CASSPESGSGNTIYF	TGCGCCAGCAGCCCCGAGAGTGGCTCTGGAAACACCATATATTTT
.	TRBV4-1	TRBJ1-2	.	CASSQPATGNYGYTF	TGCGCCAGCAGCCAACCGGCGACCGGTAACTATGGCTACACCTTC
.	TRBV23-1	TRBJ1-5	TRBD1	CASRFNRGNSNQPQHF	TGCGCCAGCAGATTCAACAGGGGTAATAGCAATCAGCCCCAGCATTTT
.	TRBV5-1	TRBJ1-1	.	CASSLRQGRVKGNTEAFF	TGCGCCAGCAGCTTGCGGCAGGGGAGGGTTAAGGGGAACACTGAAGCTTTCTTT